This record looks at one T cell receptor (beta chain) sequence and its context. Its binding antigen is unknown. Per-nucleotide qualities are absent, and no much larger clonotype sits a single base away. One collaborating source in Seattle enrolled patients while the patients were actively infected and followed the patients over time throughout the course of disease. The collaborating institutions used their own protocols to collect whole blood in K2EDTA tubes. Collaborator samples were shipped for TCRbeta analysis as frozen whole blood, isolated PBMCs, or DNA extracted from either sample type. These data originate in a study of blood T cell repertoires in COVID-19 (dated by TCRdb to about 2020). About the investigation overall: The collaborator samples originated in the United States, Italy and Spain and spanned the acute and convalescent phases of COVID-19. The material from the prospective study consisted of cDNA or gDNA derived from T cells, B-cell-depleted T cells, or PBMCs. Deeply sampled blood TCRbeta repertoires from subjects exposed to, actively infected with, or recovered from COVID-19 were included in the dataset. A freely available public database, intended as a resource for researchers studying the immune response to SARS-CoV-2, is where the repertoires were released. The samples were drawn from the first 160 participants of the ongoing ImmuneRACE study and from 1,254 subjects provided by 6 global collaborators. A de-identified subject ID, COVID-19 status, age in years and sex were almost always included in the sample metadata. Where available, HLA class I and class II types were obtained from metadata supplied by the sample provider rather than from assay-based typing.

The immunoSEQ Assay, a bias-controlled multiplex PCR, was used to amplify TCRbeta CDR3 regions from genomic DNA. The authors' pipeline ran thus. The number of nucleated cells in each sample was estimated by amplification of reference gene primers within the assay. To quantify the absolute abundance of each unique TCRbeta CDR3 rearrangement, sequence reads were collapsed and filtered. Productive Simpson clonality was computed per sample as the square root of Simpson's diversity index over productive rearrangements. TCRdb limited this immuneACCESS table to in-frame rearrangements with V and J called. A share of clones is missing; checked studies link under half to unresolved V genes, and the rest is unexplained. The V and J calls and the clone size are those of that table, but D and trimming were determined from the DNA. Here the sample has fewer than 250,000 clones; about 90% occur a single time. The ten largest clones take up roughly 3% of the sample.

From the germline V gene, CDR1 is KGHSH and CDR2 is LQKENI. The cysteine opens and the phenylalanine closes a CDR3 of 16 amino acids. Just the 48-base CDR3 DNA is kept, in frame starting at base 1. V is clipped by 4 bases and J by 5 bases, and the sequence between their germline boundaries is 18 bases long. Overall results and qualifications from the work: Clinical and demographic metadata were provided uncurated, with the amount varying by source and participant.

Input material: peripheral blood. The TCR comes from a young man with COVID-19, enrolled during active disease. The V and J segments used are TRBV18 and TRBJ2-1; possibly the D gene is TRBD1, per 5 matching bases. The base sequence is TGTGCCAGCTCACGGGCCCATAGGGGCCTGGACAATGAGCAGTTCTTC. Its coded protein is CASSRAHRGLDNEQFF.